Included here is one TCR beta chain sequence, with context. No antigen is known for it. Base qualities are not at hand, and no much larger clone is one base apart. Spanning cysteine to phenylalanine, the CDR3 consists of 15 amino acids. CDR3 DNA only is kept here, 45 bases in frame from base 1. Trimming takes 3 bases off V and 4 bases off J; junction bases not matched to a gene: 6. Sequences SNHLY (CDR1) and FYNNEI (CDR2) are obtained from the germline V gene. Receptors were amplified or captured by the immunoSEQ multiplex PCR assay. Not all clones reach the TCRdb copy of this immuneACCESS table, which keeps in-frame sequences only. Checked studies attribute under half of the gap to unresolved V genes and leave the rest unexplained. The sample table contains around 44,000 clones; only one count was recorded for less than 95% of them. Clones ranked in the top ten supply more than 8% of the sample. This sample stems from a study of T cell changes during pregnancy in multiple sclerosis (dated by TCRdb to the late 2010s). Describing the broader study: The study looked at changes in the T cell repertoire across pregnancy in women with multiple sclerosis.

The rearranged segments are TRBV2 and TRBJ2-5; 9 bases in between match TRBD1. The clonotype originates from a female donor with multiple sclerosis, enrolled in a pregnancy study. Sequenced here: CD8+ T cells from peripheral blood mononuclear cells, sampled in the first trimester of pregnancy. The nucleotide sequence is TGTGCCAGCAGTGAGGGGACAGGGTATTTAGAGACCCAGTACTTC. Translated, it reads CASSEGTGYLETQYF.